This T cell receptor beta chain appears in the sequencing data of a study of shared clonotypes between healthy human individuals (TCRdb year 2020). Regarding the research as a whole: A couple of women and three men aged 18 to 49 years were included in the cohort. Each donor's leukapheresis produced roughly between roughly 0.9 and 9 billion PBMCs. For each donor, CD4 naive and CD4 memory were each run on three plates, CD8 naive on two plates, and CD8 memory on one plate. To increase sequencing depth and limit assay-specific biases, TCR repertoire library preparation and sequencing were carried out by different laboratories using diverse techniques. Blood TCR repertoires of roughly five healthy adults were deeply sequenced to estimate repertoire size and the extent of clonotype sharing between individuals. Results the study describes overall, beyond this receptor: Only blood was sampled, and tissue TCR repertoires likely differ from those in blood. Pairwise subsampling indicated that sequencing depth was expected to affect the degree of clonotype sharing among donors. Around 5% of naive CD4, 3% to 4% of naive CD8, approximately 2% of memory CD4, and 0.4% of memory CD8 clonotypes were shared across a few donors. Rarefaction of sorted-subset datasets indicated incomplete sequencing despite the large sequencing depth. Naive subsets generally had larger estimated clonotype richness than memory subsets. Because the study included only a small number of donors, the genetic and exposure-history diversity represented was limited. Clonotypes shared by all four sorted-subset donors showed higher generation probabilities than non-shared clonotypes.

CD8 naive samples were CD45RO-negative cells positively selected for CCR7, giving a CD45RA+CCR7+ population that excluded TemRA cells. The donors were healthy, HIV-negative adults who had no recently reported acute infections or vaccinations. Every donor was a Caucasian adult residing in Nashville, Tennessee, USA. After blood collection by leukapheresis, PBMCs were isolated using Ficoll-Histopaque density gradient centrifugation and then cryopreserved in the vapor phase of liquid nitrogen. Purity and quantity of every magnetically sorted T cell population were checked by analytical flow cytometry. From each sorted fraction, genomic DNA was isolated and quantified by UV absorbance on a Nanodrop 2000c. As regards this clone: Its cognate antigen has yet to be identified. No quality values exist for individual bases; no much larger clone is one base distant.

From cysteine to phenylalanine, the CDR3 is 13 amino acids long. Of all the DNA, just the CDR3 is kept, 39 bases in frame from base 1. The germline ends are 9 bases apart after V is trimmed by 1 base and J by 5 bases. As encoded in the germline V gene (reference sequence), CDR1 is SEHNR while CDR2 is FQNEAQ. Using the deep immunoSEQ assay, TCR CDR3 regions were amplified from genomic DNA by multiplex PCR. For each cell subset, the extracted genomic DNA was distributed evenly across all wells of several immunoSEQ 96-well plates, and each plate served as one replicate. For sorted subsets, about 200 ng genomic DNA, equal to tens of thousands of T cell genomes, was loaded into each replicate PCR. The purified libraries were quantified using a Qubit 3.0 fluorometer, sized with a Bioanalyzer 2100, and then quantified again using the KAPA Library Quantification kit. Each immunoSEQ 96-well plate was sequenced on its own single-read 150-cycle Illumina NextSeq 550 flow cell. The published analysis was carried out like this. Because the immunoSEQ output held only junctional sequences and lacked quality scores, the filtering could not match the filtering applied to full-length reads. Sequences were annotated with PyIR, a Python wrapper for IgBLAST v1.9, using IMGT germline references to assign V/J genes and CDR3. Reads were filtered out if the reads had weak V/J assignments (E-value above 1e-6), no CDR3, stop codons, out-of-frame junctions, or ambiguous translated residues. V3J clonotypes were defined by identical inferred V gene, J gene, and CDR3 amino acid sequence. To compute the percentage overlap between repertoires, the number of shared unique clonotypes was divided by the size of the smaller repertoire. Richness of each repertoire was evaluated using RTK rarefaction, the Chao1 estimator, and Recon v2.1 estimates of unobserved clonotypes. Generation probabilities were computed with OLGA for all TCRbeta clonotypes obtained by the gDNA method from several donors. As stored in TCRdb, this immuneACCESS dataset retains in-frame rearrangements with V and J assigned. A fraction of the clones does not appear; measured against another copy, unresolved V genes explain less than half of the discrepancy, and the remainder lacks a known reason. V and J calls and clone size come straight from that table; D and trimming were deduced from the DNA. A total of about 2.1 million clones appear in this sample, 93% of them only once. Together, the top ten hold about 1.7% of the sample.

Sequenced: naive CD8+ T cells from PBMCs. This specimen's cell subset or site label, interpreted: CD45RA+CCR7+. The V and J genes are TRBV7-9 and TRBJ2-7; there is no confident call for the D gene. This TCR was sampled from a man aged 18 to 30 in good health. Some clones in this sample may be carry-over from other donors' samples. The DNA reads TGTGCCAGCAGCTTAGTAGGTACCCACGAGCAGTACTTC. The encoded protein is CASSLVGTHEQYF.